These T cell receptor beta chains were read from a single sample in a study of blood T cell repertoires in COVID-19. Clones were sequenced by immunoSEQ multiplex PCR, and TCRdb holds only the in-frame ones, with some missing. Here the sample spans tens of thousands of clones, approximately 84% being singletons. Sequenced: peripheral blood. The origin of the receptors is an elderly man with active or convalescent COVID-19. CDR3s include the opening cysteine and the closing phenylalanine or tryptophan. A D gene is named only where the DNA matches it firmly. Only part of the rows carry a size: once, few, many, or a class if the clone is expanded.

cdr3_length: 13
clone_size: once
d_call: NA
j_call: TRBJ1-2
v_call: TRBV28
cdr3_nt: TGTGCCAGCAGGGCACCGGGAAACTATGGCTACACCTTC
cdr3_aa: CASRAPGNYGYTF

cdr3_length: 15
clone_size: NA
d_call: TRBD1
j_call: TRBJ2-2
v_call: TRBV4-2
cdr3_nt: TGTGCCAGCAGCCAGGCCGGACAGGGGGCGAGGGAGCTGTTTTTT
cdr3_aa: CASSQAGQGARELFF

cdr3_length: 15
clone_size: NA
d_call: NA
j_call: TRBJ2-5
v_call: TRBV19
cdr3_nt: TGTGCCAGTAGTATAGGTTTTTCTAGCGCCGAGACCCAGTACTTC
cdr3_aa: CASSIGFSSAETQYF

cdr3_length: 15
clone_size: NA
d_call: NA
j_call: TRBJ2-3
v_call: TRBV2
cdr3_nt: TGTGCCAGCCGCCAATTCGGGGTCAGCACAGATACGCAGTATTTT
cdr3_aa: CASRQFGVSTDTQYF

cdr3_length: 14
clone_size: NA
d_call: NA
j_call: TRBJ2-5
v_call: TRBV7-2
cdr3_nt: TGTGCCAGCAGCTTACCCAGCGGGCAAGAGACCCAGTACTTC
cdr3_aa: CASSLPSGQETQYF

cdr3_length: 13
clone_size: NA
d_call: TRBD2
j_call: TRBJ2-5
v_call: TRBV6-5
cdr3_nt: TGTGCCACCGTCTTTGGGGGGGAGGAGACCCAGTACTTC
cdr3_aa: CATVFGGEETQYF

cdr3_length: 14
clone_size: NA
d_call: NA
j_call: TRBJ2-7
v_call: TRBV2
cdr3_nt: TGTGCCAGCAGTGAACCCCGACAGCCCTACGAGCAGTACTTC
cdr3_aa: CASSEPRQPYEQYF

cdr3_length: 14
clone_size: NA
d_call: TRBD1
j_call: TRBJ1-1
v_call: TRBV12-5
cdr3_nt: TGTGCTAGTGGTTCCCCGGGACAGGGCGCTGAAGCTTTCTTT
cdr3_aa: CASGSPGQGAEAFF

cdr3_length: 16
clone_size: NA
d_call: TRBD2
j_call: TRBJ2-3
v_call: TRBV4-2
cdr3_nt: TGTGCCAGCAGCCAAAAACTAGCGGGGGGCACAGATACGCAGTATTTT
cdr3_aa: CASSQKLAGGTDTQYF

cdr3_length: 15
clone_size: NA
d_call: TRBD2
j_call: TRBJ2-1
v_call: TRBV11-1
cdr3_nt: TGTGCCAGCAGTTTCACTAGCGGGGGCCACAATGAGCAGTTCTTC
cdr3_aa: CASSFTSGGHNEQFF

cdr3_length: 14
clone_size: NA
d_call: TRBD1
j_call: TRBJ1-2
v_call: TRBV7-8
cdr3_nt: TGTGCCAGCAGCCCAGACAGGGGGCGGGGTGGCTACACCTTC
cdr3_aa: CASSPDRGRGGYTF

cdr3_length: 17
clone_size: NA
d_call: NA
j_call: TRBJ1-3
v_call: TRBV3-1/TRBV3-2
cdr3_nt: TGTGCCAGCAGCCGACACGACCTCCGTCTAACTGGAAACACCATATATTTT
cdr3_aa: CASSRHDLRLTGNTIYF

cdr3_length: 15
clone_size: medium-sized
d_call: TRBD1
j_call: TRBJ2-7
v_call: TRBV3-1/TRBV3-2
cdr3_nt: TGTGCCAGCAGCCCTCGTTCCGGGACAGGGCGAGAGCAGTACTTC
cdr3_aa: CASSPRSGTGREQYF

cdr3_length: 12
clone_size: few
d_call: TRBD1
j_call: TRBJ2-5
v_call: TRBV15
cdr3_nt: TGTGCCACCAGTGACAGGGGAGAGACCCAGTACTTC
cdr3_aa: CATSDRGETQYF

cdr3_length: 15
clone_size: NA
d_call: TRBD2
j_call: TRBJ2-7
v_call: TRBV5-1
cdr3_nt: TGCGCCAGCAGCTTGCGGGGGGAGGGGCCCTACGAGCAGTACTTC
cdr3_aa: CASSLRGEGPYEQYF

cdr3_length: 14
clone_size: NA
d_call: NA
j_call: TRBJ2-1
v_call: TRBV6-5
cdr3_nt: TGTGCCGGCAGAGGGGGGGACTCCTACAATGAGCAGTTCTTC
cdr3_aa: CAGRGGDSYNEQFF

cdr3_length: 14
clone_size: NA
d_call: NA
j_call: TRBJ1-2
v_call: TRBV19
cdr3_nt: TGTGCCGCAAGACGGGCACAGGATTACTATGGCTACACCTTC
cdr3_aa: CAARRAQDYYGYTF

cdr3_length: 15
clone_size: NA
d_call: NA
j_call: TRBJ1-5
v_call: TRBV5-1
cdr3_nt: TGCGCCAGCAGCTTGGCGGGGGGCTCGGGTCAGCCCCAGCATTTT
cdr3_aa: CASSLAGGSGQPQHF

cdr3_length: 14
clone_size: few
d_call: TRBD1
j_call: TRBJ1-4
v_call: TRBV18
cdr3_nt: TGTGCCAGCTCACTACAGGGGGCGGATGAAAAACTGTTTTTT
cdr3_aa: CASSLQGADEKLFF

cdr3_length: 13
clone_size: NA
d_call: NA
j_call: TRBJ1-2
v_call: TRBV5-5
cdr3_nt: TGTGCCAGCAGCTTGCGGAGGGAGTATGGCTACACCTTC
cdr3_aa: CASSLRREYGYTF

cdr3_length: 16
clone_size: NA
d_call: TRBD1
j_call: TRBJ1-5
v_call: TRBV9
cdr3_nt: TGTGCCAGCAGCCCACCGCGCGGGGACAGAAGTCAGCCCCAGCATTTT
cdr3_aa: CASSPPRGDRSQPQHF

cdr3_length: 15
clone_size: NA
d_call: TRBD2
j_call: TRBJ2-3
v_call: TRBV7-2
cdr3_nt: TGTGCCAGCAGCTCCGGGGGAGGGGTCACAGATACGCAGTATTTT
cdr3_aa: CASSSGGGVTDTQYF

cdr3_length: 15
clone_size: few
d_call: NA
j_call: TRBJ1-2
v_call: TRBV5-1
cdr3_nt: TGCGCCAGCAGCTTGGTGTCGGGTACTAACTATGGCTACACCTTC
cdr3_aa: CASSLVSGTNYGYTF